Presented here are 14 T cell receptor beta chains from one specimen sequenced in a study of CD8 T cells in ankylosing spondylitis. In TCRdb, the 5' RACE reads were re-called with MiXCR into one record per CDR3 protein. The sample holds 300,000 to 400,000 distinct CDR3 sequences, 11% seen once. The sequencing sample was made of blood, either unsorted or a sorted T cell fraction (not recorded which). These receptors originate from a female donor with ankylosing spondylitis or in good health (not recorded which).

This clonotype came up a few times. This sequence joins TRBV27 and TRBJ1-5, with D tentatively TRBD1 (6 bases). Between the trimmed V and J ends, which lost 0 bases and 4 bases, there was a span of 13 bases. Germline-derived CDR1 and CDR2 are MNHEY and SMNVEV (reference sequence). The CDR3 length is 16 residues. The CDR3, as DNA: TGTGCCAGCAGTTTATCGACAGGCAGGTTGAATCAGCCCCAGCATTTT. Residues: CASSLSTGRLNQPQHF.

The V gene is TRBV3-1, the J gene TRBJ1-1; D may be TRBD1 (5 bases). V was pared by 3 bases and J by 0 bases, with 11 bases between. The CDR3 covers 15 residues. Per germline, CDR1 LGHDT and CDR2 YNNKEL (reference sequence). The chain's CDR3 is CASSHQGVMNTEAFF. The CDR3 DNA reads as TGTGCCAGCAGCCACCAGGGAGTAATGAACACTGAAGCTTTCTTT.

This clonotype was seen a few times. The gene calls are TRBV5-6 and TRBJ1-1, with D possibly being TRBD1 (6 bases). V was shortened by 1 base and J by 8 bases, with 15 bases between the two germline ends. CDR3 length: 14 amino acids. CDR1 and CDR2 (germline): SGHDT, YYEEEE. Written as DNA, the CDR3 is TGTGCCAGCAGCTTGTACGGGGGCAACGGGGAAGCTTTCTTT. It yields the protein CASSLYGGNGEAFF.

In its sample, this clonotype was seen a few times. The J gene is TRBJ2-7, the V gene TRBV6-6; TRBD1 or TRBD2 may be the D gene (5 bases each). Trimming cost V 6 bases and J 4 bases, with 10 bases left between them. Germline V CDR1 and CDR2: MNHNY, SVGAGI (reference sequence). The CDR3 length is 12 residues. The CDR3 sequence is CASSPGRYEQYF. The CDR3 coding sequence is TGTGCCAGCAGCCCAGGGAGATACGAGCAGTACTTC.

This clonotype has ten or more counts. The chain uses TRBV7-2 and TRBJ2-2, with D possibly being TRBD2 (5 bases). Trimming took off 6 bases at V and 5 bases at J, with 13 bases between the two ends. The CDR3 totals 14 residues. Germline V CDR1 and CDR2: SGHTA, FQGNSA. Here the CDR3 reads CASRLPSGTGELFF. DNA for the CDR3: TGTGCCAGCAGATTACCCTCGGGGACCGGGGAGCTGTTTTTT.

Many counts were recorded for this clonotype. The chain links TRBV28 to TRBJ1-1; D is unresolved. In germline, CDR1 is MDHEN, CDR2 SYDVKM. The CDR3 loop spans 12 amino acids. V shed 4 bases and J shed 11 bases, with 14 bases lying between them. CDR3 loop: CASSSRTTGAFF. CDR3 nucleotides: TGTGCCAGCAGTTCGCGGACGACGGGGGCTTTCTTT.

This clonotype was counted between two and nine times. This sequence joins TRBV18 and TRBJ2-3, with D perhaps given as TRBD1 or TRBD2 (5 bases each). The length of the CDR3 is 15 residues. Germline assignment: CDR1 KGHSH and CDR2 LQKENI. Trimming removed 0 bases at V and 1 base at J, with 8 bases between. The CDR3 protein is CASSPPTGRTDTQYF. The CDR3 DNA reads TGTGCCAGCTCACCACCGACGGGGCGCACAGATACGCAGTATTTT.

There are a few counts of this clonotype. CDR3: CASSPPGRQYIEAFF. CDR3 sequence (DNA): TGTGCCAGCAGTCCTCCGGGACGCCAATACATTGAAGCTTTCTTT. The chain couples TRBV2 to TRBJ1-1, with D perhaps matching TRBD1 (5 bases). CDR1 is SNHLY and CDR2 is FYNNEI in the germline V gene. The CDR3 length is 15 residues. V lost 5 bases, J lost 7 bases, and 20 bases lay in between. The whole variable domain, filled in from reference TRBV2 and TRBJ1-1, reads EPEVTQTPSHQVTQMGQEVILRCVPISNHLYFYWYRQILGQKVEFLVSFYNNEISEKSEIFDDQFSVERPDGSNFTLKIRSTKLEDSAMYFCASSPPGRQYIEAFFGQGTRLTVV.

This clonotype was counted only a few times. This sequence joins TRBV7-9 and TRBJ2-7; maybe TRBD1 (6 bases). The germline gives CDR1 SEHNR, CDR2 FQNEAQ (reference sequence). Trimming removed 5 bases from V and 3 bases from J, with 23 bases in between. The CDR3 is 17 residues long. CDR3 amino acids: CASSHQTTGTIFYEQYF. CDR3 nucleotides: TGTGCCAGCAGCCACCAGACGACTGGGACAATTTTCTACGAGCAGTACTTC.

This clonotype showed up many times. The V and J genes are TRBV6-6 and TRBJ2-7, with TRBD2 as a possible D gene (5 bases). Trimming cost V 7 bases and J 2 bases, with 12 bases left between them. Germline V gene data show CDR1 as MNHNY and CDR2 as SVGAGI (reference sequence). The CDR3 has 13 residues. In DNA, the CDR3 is TGTGCCAGCACCAACGGAGGTCCCTACGAGCAGTACTTC. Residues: CASTNGGPYEQYF.

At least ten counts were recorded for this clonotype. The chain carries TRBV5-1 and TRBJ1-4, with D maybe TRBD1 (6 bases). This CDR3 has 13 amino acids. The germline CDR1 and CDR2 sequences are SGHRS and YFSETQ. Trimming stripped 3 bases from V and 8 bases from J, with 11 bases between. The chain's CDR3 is CASSSRTEEKLFF. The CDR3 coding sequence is TGCGCCAGCAGCTCCAGGACAGAAGAAAAACTGTTTTTT.

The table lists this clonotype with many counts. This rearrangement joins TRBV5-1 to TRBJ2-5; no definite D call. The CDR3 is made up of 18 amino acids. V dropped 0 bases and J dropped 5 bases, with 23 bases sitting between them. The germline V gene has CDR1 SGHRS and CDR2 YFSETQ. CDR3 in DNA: TGCGCCAGCAGCTTGGTATTGGGGAACATACCAGTACGGGAGACCCAGTACTTC. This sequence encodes CASSLVLGNIPVRETQYF.

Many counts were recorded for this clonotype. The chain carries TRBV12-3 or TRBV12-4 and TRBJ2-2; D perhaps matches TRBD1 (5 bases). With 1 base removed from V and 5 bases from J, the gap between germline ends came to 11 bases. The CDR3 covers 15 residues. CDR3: CASSLVQGWTGELFF. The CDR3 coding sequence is TGTGCCAGCAGTTTAGTCCAGGGATGGACCGGGGAGCTGTTTTTT.

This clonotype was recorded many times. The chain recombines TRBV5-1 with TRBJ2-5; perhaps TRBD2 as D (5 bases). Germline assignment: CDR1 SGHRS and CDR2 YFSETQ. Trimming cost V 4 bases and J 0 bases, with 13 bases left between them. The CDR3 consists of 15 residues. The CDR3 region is CASSVPRGYQETQYF. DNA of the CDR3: TGCGCCAGCAGCGTTCCCCGGGGATACCAAGAGACCCAGTACTTC.